This TCR beta chain was sequenced during a study of shared clonotypes between healthy human individuals. Donors comprised healthy HIV-negative adults lacking recent acute infections or vaccinations. A split of CD4+ cells into CD45RA+ naive and CD45RA-negative memory subsets was performed. TCRdb's copy holds only in-frame clones and misses some; the assay was immunoSEQ multiplex PCR. The sample records approximately 350,000 clones, 74% being singletons. Study-level points and caveats: Sorted-subset samples were not fully sequenced, rarefaction indicated. The four-donor shared clonotypes exceeded non-shared clonotypes in generation probability, with non-shared ones scoring lower.

About this clone: What it binds is unknown.

CDR1 and CDR2 from the germline V gene are SGHTA and FQGNSA. The V segment lost 8 bases and the J segment 4 bases; nucleotides outside the gene matches: 13. The CDR3 contains 15 residues. This TCR was sampled from a man aged 30 to 45 in good health. This chain links TRBV7-2 with TRBJ2-7; 8 positions match TRBD2. Material for sequencing was memory CD4+ T cells sorted from blood. As for subset: CD45RA-negative fraction. The CDR3 nucleotides read TGTGCCAGCCGGTCGCGGCGGGAGGCTAGATACGAGCAGTACTTC. Protein sequence: CASRSRREARYEQYF.